The sequence of this T cell receptor (beta chain) was determined in a study of CD8+ T cells in alopecia areata. Across the whole study: Twice daily, treated patients received 5 to 10 mg of oral tofacitinib.

About this clone: What it binds is unknown.

Notes on the study in general: On tofacitinib, scalp and blood still held many of the expanded lesional clones. Among the top 100, expanded CD8+ clones, as well as scalp clonality, were significantly decreased by tofacitinib.

Noted treatment: oral pan-JAK inhibitor, 5-10 mg twice daily. Lesional scalp tissue (obtained by punch biopsy) and peripheral blood were collected from alopecia areata patients. Trimming cost V 5 bases and J 7 bases, with 14 bases left between them. Germline CDR1 reads SEHNR; CDR2 reads FQNEAQ (reference sequence). This CDR3 is built from 13 residues. RNA extraction and reverse transcription yielded cDNA as sequencing template. TCRdb's copy holds only in-frame clones and misses some; the assay was immunoSEQ multiplex PCR. This sample has about 110,000 clones, with about 83% found just once. This specimen was CD8+ T cells sorted from blood, taken at week 24, from a patient treated with tofacitinib. The rearrangement joins TRBV7-9 to TRBJ1-1; a possible D gene is TRBD1 (6 bases). This TCR was recovered from a human donor with alopecia areata. This CDR3 is CASSQGGTGEAFF. The CDR3 nucleotides read TGTGCCAGCAGCCAAGGGGGAACAGGTGAAGCTTTCTTT.